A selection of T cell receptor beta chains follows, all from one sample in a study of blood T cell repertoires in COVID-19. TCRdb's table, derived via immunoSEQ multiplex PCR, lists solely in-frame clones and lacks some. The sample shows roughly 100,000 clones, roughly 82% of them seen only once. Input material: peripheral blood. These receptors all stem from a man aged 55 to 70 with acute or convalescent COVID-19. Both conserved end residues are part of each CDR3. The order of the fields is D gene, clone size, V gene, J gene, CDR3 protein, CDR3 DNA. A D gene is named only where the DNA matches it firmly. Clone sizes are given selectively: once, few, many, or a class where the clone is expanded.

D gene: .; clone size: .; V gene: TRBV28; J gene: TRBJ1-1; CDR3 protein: CASTLGGGSSTEAFF; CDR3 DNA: TGTGCCAGCACTTTGGGCGGGGGTTCGAGCACTGAAGCTTTCTTT
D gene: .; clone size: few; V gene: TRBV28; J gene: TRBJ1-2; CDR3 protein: CASRAGTQGGYGYTF; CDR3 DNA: TGTGCCAGCAGGGCCGGGACTCAAGGAGGTTATGGCTACACCTTC
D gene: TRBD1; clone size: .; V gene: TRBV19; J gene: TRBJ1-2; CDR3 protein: CASSIDRQGRNYGYTF; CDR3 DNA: TGTGCCAGTAGTATAGACCGACAGGGAAGGAACTATGGCTACACCTTC
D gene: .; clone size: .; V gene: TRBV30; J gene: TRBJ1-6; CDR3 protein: CAWAGGGDSPLHF; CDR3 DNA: TGTGCCTGGGCGGGCGGCGGGGATTCACCCCTCCACTTT
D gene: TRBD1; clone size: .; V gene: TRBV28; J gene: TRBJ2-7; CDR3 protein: CASSSPSGTGRDEQYF; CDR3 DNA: TGTGCCAGCAGTTCCCCGTCCGGGACAGGGAGGGACGAGCAGTACTTC
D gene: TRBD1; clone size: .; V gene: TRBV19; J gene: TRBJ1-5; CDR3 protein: CASSIRTGGSNQPQHF; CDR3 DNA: TGTGCCAGTAGTATTAGGACAGGGGGAAGCAATCAGCCCCAGCATTTT
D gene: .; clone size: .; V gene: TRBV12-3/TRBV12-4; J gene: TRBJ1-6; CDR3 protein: CASSLVEEGPLHF; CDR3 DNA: TGTGCCAGCAGTTTGGTGGAGGAGGGGCCCCTCCACTTT
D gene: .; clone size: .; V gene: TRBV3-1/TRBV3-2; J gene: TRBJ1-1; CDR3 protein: CASSQSPGNTEAFF; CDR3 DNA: TGTGCCAGCAGCCAAAGTCCGGGGAACACTGAAGCTTTCTTT
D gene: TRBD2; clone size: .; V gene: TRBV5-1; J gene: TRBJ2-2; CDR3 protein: CASSLNGRDTGELFF; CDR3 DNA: TGCGCCAGCAGCTTAAACGGGAGGGACACCGGGGAGCTGTTTTTT
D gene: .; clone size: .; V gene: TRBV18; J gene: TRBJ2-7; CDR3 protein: CASRRGSGYEQYF; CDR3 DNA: TGTGCCAGCCGCCGGGGGTCCGGGTACGAGCAGTACTTC
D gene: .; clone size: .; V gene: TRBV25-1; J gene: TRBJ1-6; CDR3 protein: CASSLGVRNSPLHF; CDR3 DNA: TGTGCCAGCAGTCTCGGGGTGCGGAATTCACCCCTCCACTTT
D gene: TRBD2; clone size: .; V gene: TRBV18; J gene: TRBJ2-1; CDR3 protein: CASSPYSTSGPYNEQFF; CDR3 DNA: TGTGCCAGCTCACCGTACTCGACTAGCGGCCCGTACAATGAGCAGTTCTTC
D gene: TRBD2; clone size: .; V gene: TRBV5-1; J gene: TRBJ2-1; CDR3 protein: CASSASGTYNEQFF; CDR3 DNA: TGCGCCAGCAGCGCTAGCGGAACCTACAATGAGCAGTTCTTC
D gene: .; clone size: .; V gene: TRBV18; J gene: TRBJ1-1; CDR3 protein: CASSLERTEAFF; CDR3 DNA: TGTGCCAGCTCATTGGAGCGCACTGAAGCTTTCTTT
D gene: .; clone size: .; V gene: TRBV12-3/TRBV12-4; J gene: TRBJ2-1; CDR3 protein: CASSAGTYNEQFF; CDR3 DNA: TGTGCCAGCAGTGCCGGGACTTACAATGAGCAGTTCTTC
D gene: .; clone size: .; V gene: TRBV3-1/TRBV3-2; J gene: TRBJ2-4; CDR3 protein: CASSPRTVRAWAKNIQYF; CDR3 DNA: TGTGCCAGCAGCCCTCGGACAGTTAGGGCATGGGCCAAAAACATTCAGTACTTC
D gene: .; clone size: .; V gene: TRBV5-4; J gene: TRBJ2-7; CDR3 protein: CASSLPPGYEQYF; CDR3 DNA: TGTGCCAGCAGCTTGCCGCCGGGCTACGAGCAGTACTTC
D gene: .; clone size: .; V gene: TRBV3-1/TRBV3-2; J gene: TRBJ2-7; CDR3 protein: CASSVGAEQYF; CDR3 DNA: TGTGCCAGCAGCGTAGGGGCGGAGCAGTACTTC
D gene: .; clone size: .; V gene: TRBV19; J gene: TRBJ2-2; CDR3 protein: CASSGGSNTGELFF; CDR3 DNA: TGTGCCAGTAGTGGCGGCAGCAACACCGGGGAGCTGTTTTTT
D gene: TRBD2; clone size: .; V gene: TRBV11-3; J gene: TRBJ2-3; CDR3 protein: CASSLGLAGGWADTQYF; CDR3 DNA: TGTGCCAGCAGCTTAGGACTAGCGGGAGGGTGGGCAGATACGCAGTATTTT
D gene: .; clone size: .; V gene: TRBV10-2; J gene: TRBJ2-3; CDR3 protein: CASSYLASTDTQYF; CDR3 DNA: TGCGCCAGCAGCTACCTAGCGAGTACAGATACGCAGTATTTT
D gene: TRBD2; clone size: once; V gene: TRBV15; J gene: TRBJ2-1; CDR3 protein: CATRLGLAEMGNEQFF; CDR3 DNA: TGTGCCACCCGCCTGGGACTAGCGGAAATGGGCAATGAGCAGTTCTTC
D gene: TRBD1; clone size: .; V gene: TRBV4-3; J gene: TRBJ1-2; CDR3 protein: CASSQDGYRGEGYTF; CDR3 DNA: TGCGCCAGCAGCCAAGATGGTTACAGGGGGGAAGGCTACACCTTC